This is a list of T cell receptor beta chains from one sample in a study of T cells in Graves' hyperthyroidism and ophthalmopathy. MiXCR, run by TCRdb on the multiplex PCR reads, gives a single entry per CDR3 protein. The sample holds 410,000 or so distinct CDR3 sequences, 14% to 15% seen once. Sequencing was done on a sample of blood. These receptors were collected from a man aged 18 to 30 with Graves' ophthalmopathy. The conserved cysteine and the conserved F or W are not part of the CDR3 here. D genes are given only for firm matches.

D gene,J gene,V gene,CDR3 protein
-,TRBJ2-1,TRBV7-3,ASSQGTAAFKPGGKYNEQF
TRBD1,TRBJ1-4,TRBV19,ASRQQGHNEKLF
-,TRBJ2-1,TRBV2,ATTGVSSYNEQF
-,TRBJ1-2,TRBV24-1,ATSPGDFYGYT
TRBD2,TRBJ2-7,TRBV27,ASSYGLAFEQY
TRBD2,TRBJ2-2,TRBV3-1,ASSRLLAGGLHTGELF
-,TRBJ2-5,TRBV6-6,ASSYVGGRETQY
TRBD2,TRBJ2-2,TRBV3-1,ASRLAGADGELF
-,TRBJ1-5,TRBV18,ASSPDARDQPQH
TRBD1,TRBJ1-6,TRBV6-5,ASSSGQGVGPLH
-,TRBJ1-4,TRBV5-1,ASSFGLAAAEKLF
TRBD1,TRBJ1-2,TRBV5-1,ASLGQGADLHYGYT
-,TRBJ2-3,TRBV12-3/TRBV12-4,ASSLGGVGDTQY
TRBD1,TRBJ2-7,TRBV29-1,SVEDTGDSSYEQY
-,TRBJ2-7,TRBV11-2,ASSLDQDFYEQY
-,TRBJ2-2,TRBV6-1,ASSNGQSGELF
-,TRBJ2-7,TRBV7-2,ASSRTDSYEQY
-,TRBJ2-4,TRBV30,AQGGWTKNIQY
-,TRBJ1-4,TRBV2,ASSGFRGNEKLF
TRBD2,TRBJ2-3,TRBV3-1,ASSRRSGGAGTDTQY
TRBD2,TRBJ2-7,TRBV11-2,ASSLDSGLAGRYEQY
TRBD1,TRBJ2-3,TRBV6-1,ASSEIGQGRADTQY
TRBD2,TRBJ2-1,TRBV6-2/TRBV6-3,ASSYPTSGIYPQSNNEQF
-,TRBJ1-3,TRBV7-8,ASSLALSGGVPHSGNTIY
TRBD2,TRBJ2-3,TRBV30,AWSSGNTDTQY
TRBD1,TRBJ2-1,TRBV20-1,SARPTGPTTMNNEQF
TRBD2,TRBJ2-7,TRBV13,ASSLVAGKGDEQY
TRBD1,TRBJ2-7,TRBV3-1,ASSLGTGGDEQY
-,TRBJ2-2,TRBV7-8,ASSLARVTGELF
-,TRBJ1-2,TRBV10-3,AISESNWYGYT
-,TRBJ2-1,TRBV13,ASSLDEQEGYEQF
TRBD1,TRBJ1-2,TRBV2,ARKDRATPNYGYT
TRBD2,TRBJ2-2,TRBV20-1,SASSGSFTGELF
TRBD1,TRBJ1-5,TRBV6-2/TRBV6-3,ASSWTGGKQPQH
-,TRBJ1-2,TRBV2,ASRQNRAGGYT
-,TRBJ2-3,TRBV20-1,SASGTASTDTQY
-,TRBJ1-4,TRBV2,ASSEEVAGSEKLF
TRBD1,TRBJ2-7,TRBV10-1,ASSGLTSNRDRGSYEQY
TRBD2,TRBJ2-1,TRBV7-8,ASSPRSGRYSYNEQF
TRBD1,TRBJ2-2,TRBV24-1,ATSDNLRSGTALRPGELF
-,TRBJ1-5,TRBV6-1,AGSPSLAGSNQPQH
TRBD2,TRBJ2-7,TRBV27,ASSPRLAANYEQY
-,TRBJ2-2,TRBV4-1,ASSRWGRDKHTGELF
-,TRBJ1-2,TRBV6-1,ASSAGDVLGYT
-,TRBJ1-6,TRBV7-9,ASSLEGGGSPLH
TRBD2,TRBJ2-1,TRBV27,ASSLLLAGGFNEQF
-,TRBJ2-2,TRBV11-2,ASRRGTSGTGELF
TRBD2,TRBJ2-3,TRBV7-4,ASSEGELAGTLTDTQY
-,TRBJ2-5,TRBV4-1,ASSLGWMETQY
-,TRBJ2-1,TRBV24-1,ATSVAGKGYDEQF
TRBD1,TRBJ2-5,TRBV2,ASSANSGDRGPQETQY
-,TRBJ2-3,TRBV19,ASSIRVSWDTDTQY
-,TRBJ1-1,TRBV11-2,ASSFGEGGTEAF
TRBD2,TRBJ2-5,TRBV12-3/TRBV12-4,ASRGLAGEETQY
-,TRBJ1-1,TRBV20-1,SASVPRERTEAF